The clone carrying this TCR beta chain was found once. The sample is drawn from a study of blood T cell repertoires in COVID-19. About the research overall: The United States, Italy and Spain supplied acute and convalescent COVID-19 samples. Sample material is recorded as cDNA or gDNA derived from T cells, B-cell-depleted T cells, or PBMCs.

V lost 4 bases and J lost 8, with 21 bases in between. CDR3 length equals 15 residues. Germline V lookup: CDR1 SGHNT, CDR2 YYREEE (reference sequence). Using immunoSEQ multiplex PCR, the repertoire was profiled, and TCRdb retains in-frame clones only, with some absent. The sample consists of around 470,000 clones, approximately 92% of them appearing once. Enrollment of patients from Seattle took place during active infection, with longitudinal follow-up. The V call is TRBV5-4, the J call TRBJ1-1; D remains ambiguous. Sequenced: peripheral blood. The sequence was obtained from a man younger than 35 with COVID-19, enrolled during active disease. The CDR3 DNA sequence: TGTGCCAGCAGCCTACAGATCCCCGGATCCTCCGAAGCTTTCTTT. Its translation: CASSLQIPGSSEAFF.